This record covers a single TCR beta chain. Original processing notes: Nucleated cell counts were estimated from reference gene primer amplification. The table came from immunoSEQ multiplex PCR; TCRdb's copy has only in-frame clones and leaves some out. The DNA was the basis for D and trimming; V, J and clone size are from that table. The table shows 250,000 to 350,000 clones, with roughly nine tenths occurring only once. This entry comes from a study of blood T cell repertoires in COVID-19. Study-level background: PBMCs, B-cell-depleted T cells, or T cells were the source of the cDNA or gDNA that made up the material.

The CDR3 extends over 14 amino acids. The germline CDR1 and CDR2 sequences are SGHDT and YYEEEE. V was shortened by 0 bases and J by 4 bases, with 11 bases between the two germline ends. The sequencing sample was made of PBMCs or T cells enriched from blood (not recorded which). The receptor was derived from a woman younger than 35 who had recovered from COVID-19. The chain is built from TRBV5-6 and TRBJ2-7, with D tentatively TRBD2 (6 bases). CDR3 in amino acids: CASSLEGGRYEQYF. The CDR3 bases are TGTGCCAGCAGCTTGGAGGGAGGTCGGTACGAGCAGTACTTC.